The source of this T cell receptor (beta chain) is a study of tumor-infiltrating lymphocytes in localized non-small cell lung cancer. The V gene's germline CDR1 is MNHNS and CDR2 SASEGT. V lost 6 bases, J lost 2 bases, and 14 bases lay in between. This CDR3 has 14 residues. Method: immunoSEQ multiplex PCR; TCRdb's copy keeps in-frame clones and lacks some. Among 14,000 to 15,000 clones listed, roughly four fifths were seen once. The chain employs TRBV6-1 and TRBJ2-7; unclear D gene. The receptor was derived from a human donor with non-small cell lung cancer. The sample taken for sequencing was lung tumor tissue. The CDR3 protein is CASRPWISAYEQYF. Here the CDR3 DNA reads TGTGCCAGCAGGCCTTGGATTTCCGCCTACGAGCAGTACTTC.